The rows below give T cell receptor beta chains drawn from one sample of a study of T cell responses to AZD1222 COVID-19 vaccine. The table came from immunoSEQ multiplex PCR; TCRdb's copy has only in-frame clones and leaves some out. The sample shows 100,000 to 150,000 clones, roughly 90% of them seen only once. The input for sequencing was peripheral blood, taken on day 0 of AZD1222 vaccination. The receptors shown here come from an adult in good health. Each CDR3 is given with its conserved first and last residue.

CDR3 protein | V gene
CASSTQGNQPQHF | TRBV6-5
CASSPPSGISTEAFF | TRBV18
CASSVRFGETQYF | TRBV9
CASSQWTHENTEAFF | TRBV14
CASSVEPGPHLQETQYF | TRBV9
CASSFTGTDTQYF | TRBV9
CASSEFDYEQYF | TRBV6-1
CAISAGPYEGTEAFF | TRBV10-3
CASSFGRNTEAFF | TRBV7-3
CASSPEREGTEQYF | TRBV18